These 13 T cell receptor beta chains originate from one sample sequenced in a study of cytomegalovirus exposure and HLA in healthy donors. 60 Vbeta and 13 Jbeta primers were used in PCR. Produced via immunoSEQ multiplex PCR; TCRdb's table is partial and in-frame only. The data contain about 150,000 clones, approximately 80% of them singletons. Material: PBMCs. The receptors here all came from a woman in her 40s in good health and CMV-seropositive.

The genes are TRBV7-8 and TRBJ2-7, with D perhaps matching TRBD2 (5 bases). Germline V gene data show CDR1 as SGHVS and CDR2 as FQNEAQ. This CDR3 contains 15 residues. V lost 5 bases, J lost 4 bases, and 18 bases lay in between. This CDR3 reads CASSPGRSGLYEQYF. CDR3 nucleotides: TGTGCCAGCAGCCCAGGTAGATCGGGGTTGTACGAGCAGTACTTC.

CDR3 residues: CSARDRGRDEQYF. In nucleotides, the CDR3 is TGCAGCGCCAGGGACAGGGGGCGCGACGAGCAGTACTTC. V gene TRBV29-1 combines with J gene TRBJ2-5, with 12 bases identical to TRBD1. The end of the DNA aligns better with TRBJ2-7, so the J call may be wrong. Germline CDR1 reads SQVTM; CDR2 reads ANQGSEA. The CDR3 loop spans 13 amino acids.

The sample holds a few counts of this clone. V usage is TRBV7-6 and J usage is TRBJ2-1; D might be TRBD2 (6 bases). CDR1 and CDR2 (germline): SGHVS, FNYEAQ. The CDR3 spans 14 residues. Trimming removed 0 bases at V and 8 bases at J, with 11 bases between. The CDR3 DNA follows: TGTGCCAGCAGCTTAGCGGGAGGTAAGGATGAGCAGTTCTTC. It yields the protein CASSLAGGKDEQFF.

The chain recombines TRBV9 with TRBJ2-2, with a weak D call TRBD2 (6 bases). The CDR3 contains 16 residues. Trimming took off 0 bases at V and 1 base at J, with 10 bases between the two ends. CDR1 is SGDLS and CDR2 is YYNGEE in the germline V gene. The CDR3, as DNA: TGTGCCAGCAGCGTAGTTAGCGGAGGGAACACCGGGGAGCTGTTTTTT. Its translation is CASSVVSGGNTGELFF.

The CDR3 is CASSRLSSGRGETQYF. CDR3 DNA: TGTGCCAGTAGTAGACTCTCTAGCGGGAGGGGAGAGACCCAGTACTTC. The J gene is TRBJ2-5, the V gene TRBV19; TRBD2 aligns across 12 bases. Trimming cost V 4 bases and J 4 bases; bases outside gene matches: 7. The CDR3 runs to 16 residues. Germline V gene sequence: CDR1 LNHDA, CDR2 SQIVND (reference sequence).

A few counts support this clone. CDR3 bases: TGTGCCAGTAGACTAGCGGGAGTGGGGGCCAACACCGGGGAGCTGTTTTTT. Its translation: CASRLAGVGANTGELFF. The chain combines TRBV19 with TRBJ2-2; 11 nucleotides line up with TRBD2. The V and J ends lost 6 bases and 2 bases, in that order; junction bases with no gene match: 8. This CDR3 spans 17 amino acids. Germline values: CDR1 LNHDA, CDR2 SQIVND (reference sequence). The complete variable domain, with remaining parts taken from reference TRBV19 and TRBJ2-2, reads DGGITQSPKYLFRKEGQNVTLSCEQNLNHDAMYWYRQDPGQGLRLIYYSQIVNDFQKGDIAEGYSVSREKKESFPLTVTSAQKNPTAFYLCASRLAGVGANTGELFFGEGSRLTVL.

This chain links TRBV5-5 with TRBJ2-3; 9 bases match TRBD1. The CDR3 totals 17 residues. Germline CDR1 is SGHKS and CDR2 is YYEKEE (reference sequence). Trimming cost V 3 bases and J 1 base; bases outside gene matches: 9. The CDR3 is CASSSLQGAFGTDTQYF. CDR3 DNA: TGTGCCAGCAGCTCGCTACAGGGGGCTTTTGGCACAGATACGCAGTATTTT.

The chain has TRBV5-1 and TRBJ2-1; weak D call: TRBD2 (7 bases). The CDR3 totals 16 residues. Germline-derived CDR1 and CDR2 are SGHRS and YFSETQ. Trimming left V 4 bases short and J 8 bases short, with 22 bases between. The CDR3 sequence: CASSPSGGRRIDEQFF. The CDR3 DNA sequence: TGCGCCAGCAGCCCGTCCGGGGGGCGTAGGATCGATGAGCAGTTCTTC.

This chain links TRBV2 with TRBJ1-2; D is unresolved. This CDR3 has 14 amino acids. Germline values: CDR1 SNHLY, CDR2 FYNNEI. V was clipped by 0 bases and J by 3 bases, with 8 bases between them. CDR3 loop: CASSEAGGYYGYTF. For the CDR3, the DNA is TGTGCCAGCAGTGAAGCTGGAGGGTACTATGGCTACACCTTC.

The rearrangement uses TRBV29-1 and TRBJ1-5; unclear D gene. CDR3 length: 10 amino acids. Germline lookup yields CDR1 SQVTM and CDR2 ANQGSEA. CDR3 in amino acids: CTLAAQPQHF. The CDR3 DNA sequence: TGCACCCTCGCGGCTCAGCCCCAGCATTTT. The whole variable domain, filled in from reference TRBV29-1 and TRBJ1-5, reads SAVISQKPSRDICQRGTSLTIQCQVDSQVTMMFWYRQQPGQSLTLIATANQGSEATYESGFVIDKFPISRPNLTFSTLTVSNMSPEDSSIYLCTLAAQPQHFGDGTRLSIL.

The V gene is TRBV29-1, the J gene TRBJ1-2, with TRBD1 matching 9 bases. The length of the CDR3 is 13 residues. V shed 4 bases and J 8 bases; nucleotides not matched to a gene: 8. Germline values: CDR1 SQVTM, CDR2 ANQGSEA. The CDR3 nucleotides are TGCAGCGTTGTCCCGGGACAGGGTAAGGGCTACACCTTC. Protein sequence: CSVVPGQGKGYTF.

This clone was detected only once. The chain uses TRBV7-8 and TRBJ2-3; no firm D call. Trimming cost V 3 bases and J 5 bases, with 3 bases left between them. Germline V gene sequence: CDR1 SGHVS, CDR2 FQNEAQ. The CDR3 has 11 amino acids. The CDR3, as DNA: TGTGCCAGCAGCTTTAGAGATACGCAGTATTTT. This sequence encodes CASSFRDTQYF.

This clone turned up a few times. This chain connects TRBV18 to TRBJ1-2, with a tentative D call TRBD1 (5 bases). V lost 2 bases and J 4 bases, leaving 14 bases between the germline ends. CDR3 length: 15 residues. Germline loops: CDR1 KGHSH, CDR2 LQKENI. The CDR3: CASSPIGREAYGYTF. CDR3 DNA: TGTGCCAGCTCACCAATAGGCAGGGAAGCCTATGGCTACACCTTC.